This TCR beta chain was identified in a study of blood T cells in healthy people across ages. This clonotype has ten or more counts. The CDR3 is 11 residues long. Germline V CDR1 and CDR2: MNHEY, SVGEGT. V was clipped by 10 bases and J by 11 bases, with 17 bases between them. Sample-barcoded 5' priming and a J-beta primer mix drove a second PCR of roughly 6 to 12 cycles. MiXCR, run by TCRdb on the 5' RACE reads, gives a single entry per CDR3 protein. The sample lists 800,000 to 950,000 distinct CDR3 sequences; roughly 43% were seen once. Sequencing used blood. This receptor was obtained from a man aged 25-45 years in good health. This sequence joins TRBV6-2 or TRBV6-3 and TRBJ1-1, with D uncertain. The chain's CDR3 is CATNYPVKAFF. The CDR3 DNA sequence: TGTGCCACCAACTACCCCGTCAAGGCTTTCTTT.